The rows below give T cell receptor beta chains drawn from one sample of a study of T cells in Graves' hyperthyroidism and ophthalmopathy. TCRdb used MiXCR to reprocess the multiplex PCR reads, holding one entry per CDR3 protein. The sample yields around 300,000 distinct CDR3 sequences, about 13% seen once. The sequenced sample was blood. All receptors derive from a woman between 35 and 50 years old with Graves' hyperthyroidism. Both conserved end residues are part of each CDR3. Fields, in order: V gene, clone size, J gene, D gene, CDR3 DNA, CDR3 protein. D genes are given only for firm matches. Expanded clones are given a class, and other clones once, few, many or no size at all.

TRBV20-1	many	TRBJ2-7	TRBD2	TGCAGTGCTACTAGCGGGAGCCGGTACGAGCAGTACTTC	CSATSGSRYEQYF
TRBV10-3	few	TRBJ2-1	.	TGTGCCATCAGTGAGCCCCCCAATGAGGCTGAGCAGTTCTTC	CAISEPPNEAEQFF
TRBV20-1	many	TRBJ2-7	.	TGCAGTGCTAGAGATCGAGGCGGCCACCCCTACGAGCAGTACTTC	CSARDRGGHPYEQYF
TRBV11-2	.	TRBJ2-1	.	TGTGCCAGCAGCTTAGAGCCTCTGAAAGAGCAGTTCTTC	CASSLEPLKEQFF
TRBV10-1	.	TRBJ1-1	.	TGCGCCAGGTCCCGGGGGGCTGAAGCTTTCTTT	CARSRGAEAFF
TRBV11-3	many	TRBJ2-1	.	TGTGCCAGCAGCTATGGGAGCAATGAGCAGTTCTTC	CASSYGSNEQFF
TRBV19	.	TRBJ2-2	.	TGTGCCAGTAGGGACTTATTCGGGGAGCTGTTTTTT	CASRDLFGELFF
TRBV7-2	many	TRBJ2-5	.	TGTGCCAGCAGCTTAATTCTGAAGACCCAGTACTTC	CASSLILKTQYF
TRBV3-1	many	TRBJ2-1	.	TGTGCCAGCAGCCAAGAAGTAGCGAGCTCCTACAATGAGCAGTTCTTC	CASSQEVASSYNEQFF
TRBV6-1	.	TRBJ1-3	.	TGTGCCAGCAGCTTCGTCATGGGGTCCGGAAACACCATATATTTT	CASSFVMGSGNTIYF
TRBV6-2/TRBV6-3	.	TRBJ2-7	TRBD1	TGTGCCAGCAGGGACAGGGGGGACGCCTACGAGCAGTACTTC	CASRDRGDAYEQYF
TRBV6-1	many	TRBJ1-1	.	TGTGCCAGCAGGCCCGGGAGTAGGTTCTATGAAGCTTTCTTT	CASRPGSRFYEAFF
TRBV10-3	many	TRBJ2-1	.	TGTGCCATCACTGGGGACACCTACAATGAGCAGTTCTTC	CAITGDTYNEQFF
TRBV28	many	TRBJ2-1	TRBD2	TGTGCCAGCAGTCCCACAGTGGGAGCGGGAGCTGTCCATGAGCAGTTCTTC	CASSPTVGAGAVHEQFF
TRBV5-5	many	TRBJ1-5	.	TGTGCCAGCAGCTTGGGACAGCAGAATCAGCCCCAGCATTTT	CASSLGQQNQPQHF
TRBV7-9	few	TRBJ2-1	.	TGTGCCAGCAGCTCGGACAGAAAGGGAGACCCTAATGAGCAGTTCTTC	CASSSDRKGDPNEQFF
TRBV19	.	TRBJ1-3	.	TGTGCCAGTAGTACCGCGGACATTCCAGGAAACACCATATATTTT	CASSTADIPGNTIYF
TRBV12-3/TRBV12-4	many	TRBJ2-5	.	TGTGCCAGCAGAACCGGGACCTCAACGGGGACCCAGTACTTC	CASRTGTSTGTQYF
TRBV3-1	many	TRBJ2-6	.	TGTGCCAGCAGCCAAGAAGGTCTCGGCTCTGGGGCCAACGTCCTGACTTTC	CASSQEGLGSGANVLTF
TRBV12-3/TRBV12-4	many	TRBJ1-1	.	TGTGCCAGCAGTCCCCCCGTTGGCGGGGTAGCTTTCTTT	CASSPPVGGVAFF
TRBV20-1	many	TRBJ2-5	TRBD1	TGCAGTGCTAGCCCCTTGACAGGGGGCGCCGAGACCCAGTACTTC	CSASPLTGGAETQYF
TRBV20-1	once	TRBJ2-1	TRBD2	TGCAGTGCTAGAATTACTAGCGGGAGTAATGAGCAGTTCTTC	CSARITSGSNEQFF
TRBV28	many	TRBJ2-7	.	TGTGCCAGCAGTCCCCCTCTAGGTGAGCAGTACTTC	CASSPPLGEQYF
TRBV28	.	TRBJ1-2	.	TGTGCCAGCAGTTTAACAGGGTTGGTCTATGGCTACACCTTC	CASSLTGLVYGYTF
TRBV28	.	TRBJ1-1	TRBD1	TGTGCCAGCTCACCACCAAAAGGGGGCGGCATGAACACTGAAGCTTTCTTT	CASSPPKGGGMNTEAFF
TRBV20-1	many	TRBJ2-5	TRBD2	TGCAGTGCTAGGACTAGCGAACTAGAGACCCAGTACTTC	CSARTSELETQYF
TRBV2	few	TRBJ1-3	.	TGTGCCAGCAGTGAGCGGACCGGAGACACCATATATTTT	CASSERTGDTIYF
TRBV28	many	TRBJ2-3	.	TGTGCCAGCAGTCCGACAGGCCGGAGAACCACAGATACGCAGTATTTT	CASSPTGRRTTDTQYF
TRBV6-1	many	TRBJ2-1	.	TGTGCCAGCAGTGCCGCGGGTCAATACAATGAGCAGTTCTTC	CASSAAGQYNEQFF
TRBV6-1	many	TRBJ1-2	.	TGTGCCAGCAGTAAGGACCGGATGGGGACCTTC	CASSKDRMGTF
TRBV24-1	few	TRBJ2-5	TRBD1	TGTGCCACCAGTGGGGGACAGGGGCCCCAAGAGACCCAGTACTTC	CATSGGQGPQETQYF
TRBV15	few	TRBJ2-1	.	TGTGCCACCAGCAGAGGTTCCGGGAGAAGGTACAATGAGCAGTTCTTC	CATSRGSGRRYNEQFF
TRBV30	few	TRBJ2-2	.	TGTGCCTGGAGTGTATTGGGACCCAACACCGGGGAGCTGTTTTTT	CAWSVLGPNTGELFF
TRBV4-1	.	TRBJ1-2	TRBD1	TGCGCCAGCAGCCAAATCATTCCCCGGGACAGCCATAACTATGGCTACACCTTC	CASSQIIPRDSHNYGYTF
TRBV9	few	TRBJ1-6	.	TGTGCCAGCAGCGGCGGGGGCATTGGGTCACCCCTCTACTTT	CASSGGGIGSPLYF
TRBV20-1	.	TRBJ1-1	TRBD1	TGCAGTGGCGGGACAGGGGGGAACACTGAAGCTTTCTTT	CSGGTGGNTEAFF
TRBV6-5	many	TRBJ2-1	.	TGTGCCAGCAGTTACACGAGGGGACCACGGAGAGATGAGCAGTTCTTC	CASSYTRGPRRDEQFF
TRBV3-1	.	TRBJ2-2	TRBD2	TGTGCCAGCAGGTACCCCGGGGGGACGCCCGGGGAGCTGTTTTTT	CASRYPGGTPGELFF
TRBV20-1	many	TRBJ2-7	.	TGCAGTGCTCCCGCGGCCGGCTACGAGCAGTACTTC	CSAPAAGYEQYF
TRBV29-1	many	TRBJ1-2	.	TGCAGCGCCCTGCCCCTTCGACGGAGCCTGGGCGGCTACACCTTC	CSALPLRRSLGGYTF
TRBV7-2	many	TRBJ1-4	.	TGTGCCAGCAGCTATCAGGGTGCTAATGAAAAACTGTTTTTT	CASSYQGANEKLFF
TRBV29-1	.	TRBJ1-1	.	TGCAGCGCACAGCTTCGGTGGGGGAACACTGAAGCTTTCTTT	CSAQLRWGNTEAFF
TRBV5-5	few	TRBJ2-7	.	TGTGCCAGCAGCCGGGATCGGGGGCCGAACGAGCAGTACTTC	CASSRDRGPNEQYF
TRBV15	many	TRBJ2-2	.	TGTGCCACCAGCAGAGATTGGGGGGCAGGGGAGCTGTTTTTT	CATSRDWGAGELFF
TRBV29-1	many	TRBJ1-3	.	TGCAGCGTAGTCAGTGACGGAAACACCATATATTTT	CSVVSDGNTIYF